This T cell receptor (beta chain) came from a study of blood T cell repertoires in COVID-19. Across the study: The analysed material was cDNA or gDNA that came from T cells, B-cell-depleted T cells, or PBMCs.

The assay was immunoSEQ multiplex PCR, and TCRdb's table has in-frame clones only and misses some. The table shows over 100,000 clones, with roughly 88% occurring only once. Trimming shortened V by 1 base and J by 4 bases, and 19 bases separated the two germline ends. The germline CDR1 and CDR2 sequences are SGHTA and FQGTGA. The CDR3 totals 17 residues. The chain combines TRBV7-3 with TRBJ1-2; no reliable D call. This receptor was taken from an elderly woman with active or convalescent COVID-19. Sequencing was done on a sample of peripheral blood. The CDR3: CASSLKRVNPPIYGYTF. In DNA, the CDR3 is TGTGCCAGCAGCTTAAAGAGGGTAAACCCCCCCATCTATGGCTACACCTTC.